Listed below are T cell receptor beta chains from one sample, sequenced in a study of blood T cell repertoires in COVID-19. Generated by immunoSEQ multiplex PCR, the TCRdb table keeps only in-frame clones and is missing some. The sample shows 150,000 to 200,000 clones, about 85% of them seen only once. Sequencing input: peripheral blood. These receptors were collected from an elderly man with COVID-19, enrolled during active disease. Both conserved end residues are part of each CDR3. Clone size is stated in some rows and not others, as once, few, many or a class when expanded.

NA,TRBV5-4,CASSLEGAGETQYF
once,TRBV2,CASSGLTGAGANVLTF
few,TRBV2,CASSLAGNQPQHF
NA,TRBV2,CASTAGGARETQYF
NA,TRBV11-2,CASSTLSTGELFF
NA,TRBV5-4,CASSFGGTYNSPLHF
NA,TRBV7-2,CASSSRQGWDTQYF
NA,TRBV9,CASSVEGQGGETQYF
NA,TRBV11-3,CASSLEGTSGAISYNEQFF
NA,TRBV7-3,CASSSGSLYNEQFF
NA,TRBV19,CASTSGTSGGAGPGNTGELFF
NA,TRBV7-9,CASFLGGVDTEAFF
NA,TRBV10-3,CAISESLAGGLYEQYF
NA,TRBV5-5,CASSLDAGVVETQYF
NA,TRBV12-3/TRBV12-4,CASSRRTEKLFF
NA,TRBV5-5,CASSPEGTVFYEQFF
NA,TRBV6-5,CASSYDRDKNTEAFF
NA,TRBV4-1,CASSQELQGTGNTIYF
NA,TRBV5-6,CASSISGGARYQETQYF
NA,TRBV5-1,CASSLGTSTETQYF
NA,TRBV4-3,CASSQAWDRVAPLHF
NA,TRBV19,CASSTRRTGEIEAFF
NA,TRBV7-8,CASSHLSGGANEQFF
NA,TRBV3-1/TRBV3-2,CASSKQGQSTEAFF
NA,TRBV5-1,CASSLGHLTGELFF
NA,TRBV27,CASSRGLNTEAFF
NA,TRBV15,CATSRGLAGAEQYF
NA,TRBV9,CASSVTPLGGRYNEQFF
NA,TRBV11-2,CASSLFGTSSETQYF
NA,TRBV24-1,CATNVGGGRNEQFF
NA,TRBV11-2,CASSSSGTFYEQYF
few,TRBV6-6,CASSGAPTNEKLFF
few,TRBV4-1,CASRTSGVNEQFF
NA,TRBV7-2,CASSLQEDRGQPQHF
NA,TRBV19,CASSLPDRAYGYTF
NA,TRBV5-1,CASSLGTGGYNSPLHF
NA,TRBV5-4,CASSRGGGALTGELFF
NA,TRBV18,CASSPKRGRDTEAFF
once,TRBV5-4,CASSLEATGNTEAFF
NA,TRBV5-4,CASSPQGVTMNTQYF
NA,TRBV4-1,CASSQIPKGQSNYGYTF
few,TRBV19,CASSIRSSNTEAFF
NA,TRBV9,CASSGGQGALGYGYTF